This entry lists 9 T cell receptor beta chains sequenced from one sample in a study of T-cell memory formation after mild COVID-19. MiXCR, applied by TCRdb to the 5' RACE reads, yields one record per CDR3 protein. The table lists about 210,000 distinct CDR3 sequences, more than 9% of them singletons. The sample was PBMCs or a T cell subset sorted from them (not recorded which). These receptors were collected from a man aged 18 to 29 who had mild COVID-19 (a few samples of this study predate the infection). Cell type and time point are not known.

A few counts support this clonotype. The chain links TRBV6-5 to TRBJ1-1, with D unresolved. V lost 1 base to trimming and J lost 5 bases, with 11 bases between them. Germline CDR1 MNHEY, CDR2 SVGAGI. This CDR3 has 14 residues. The CDR3 coding sequence is TGTGCCAGCAGTTACTTCAGAGGGAAGACTGAAGCTTTCTTT. It specifies CASSYFRGKTEAFF.

CDR3 coding DNA: TGTGCCATCAGTGAGTCGAGTCGCGGGGGGGTAACAGATACGCAGTATTTT. Protein sequence: CAISESSRGGVTDTQYF. The rearrangement uses TRBV10-3 and TRBJ2-3; TRBD2 matches 9 bases. This CDR3 has 17 amino acids. The ends lost 0 bases at V and 3 bases at J; junction bases unmatched: 7. Germline V lookup: CDR1 ENHRY, CDR2 SYGVKD.

V usage is TRBV7-2 and J usage is TRBJ1-2; D ambiguous. The CDR3 consists of 14 residues. Trimming stripped 3 bases from V and 0 bases from J, with 8 bases between. Germline V gene lookup returns CDR1 SGHTA and CDR2 FQGNSA. The CDR3 protein is CASSLLASNYGYTF. For the CDR3, the DNA is TGTGCCAGCAGCTTGCTCGCTTCTAACTATGGCTACACCTTC.

This clonotype was seen only a few times. The chain has TRBV12-3 or TRBV12-4 and TRBJ1-1; possible D gene TRBD1, 6 bases. This CDR3 is 12 amino acids long. V lost 8 bases and J 3 bases, leaving 10 bases between the germline ends. CDR3 sequence reads: CASQGRYTEAFF. The CDR3 region has the DNA TGTGCCAGCCAGGGGAGGTACACTGAAGCTTTCTTT.

This chain uses TRBV7-9 with TRBJ1-5, with D possibly TRBD1 on 5 matching bases. This CDR3 spans 14 amino acids. Germline CDR1 SEHNR, CDR2 FQNEAQ (reference sequence). V dropped 5 bases and J dropped 7 bases, with 15 bases sitting between them. The CDR3 DNA sequence: TGTGCCAGCAGCCCCGGACGGGACGGGCAGCCCCAGCATTTT. It specifies CASSPGRDGQPQHF.

The chain employs TRBV6-2 or TRBV6-3 and TRBJ1-2; D remains unclear. CDR1 is MNHEY and CDR2 is SVGEGT in the germline V gene. V lost 2 bases and J lost 5, with 6 bases in between. The CDR3 extends over 12 amino acids. The CDR3 bases are TGTGCCAGCAGTTACGCGTTGTATGGCTACACCTTC. This translates into CASSYALYGYTF.

This clonotype is judged medium-sized. CDR3 nucleotides: TGTGCCAGCAGTTTACCAGGGGGGACTGAAGCTTTCTTT. This sequence encodes CASSLPGGTEAFF. V usage is TRBV12-3 or TRBV12-4 and J usage is TRBJ1-1; 7 bases are a match to TRBD1. CDR3 length: 13 residues. The V and J ends lost 2 bases and 5 bases, in that order; junction bases with no gene match: 2.

The chain is built from TRBV12-3 or TRBV12-4 and TRBJ1-6; tentative D call: TRBD1 (6 bases). The CDR3 contains 14 residues. V shed 5 bases and J shed 8 bases, with 13 bases lying between them. CDR3 residues: CASSGRGPHSPLHF. CDR3 DNA sequence: TGTGCCAGCAGTGGCAGGGGCCCACATTCACCCCTCCACTTT.

There are a few counts of this clonotype. The chain couples TRBV2 to TRBJ2-3, with D perhaps matching TRBD2 (6 bases). The V gene lost 0 bases and the J gene lost 8 bases, with 9 bases spanning the gap. The CDR3 sequence is 13 residues long. Germline V lookup: CDR1 SNHLY, CDR2 FYNNEI. The CDR3 loop reads CASSEAGAGTQYF. CDR3 in DNA: TGTGCCAGCAGTGAAGCCGGAGCGGGTACGCAGTATTTT.